One sample yielded the 21 T cell receptor beta chains listed below, sequenced in a study of CD8 T cell repertoires and HIV-1 epitope variants. Libraries were prepared by immunoSEQ multiplex PCR; TCRdb keeps only in-frame clonotypes and omits some of them. The repertoire holds about 95,000 clones, with over 70% as singletons. The sample consisted of uncultured baseline CD8+ T cells from peripheral blood mononuclear cells (PBMCs). These receptors were obtained from a male donor with HIV.

This clone was seen only a few times. The rearrangement joins TRBV9 to TRBJ2-7, with D perhaps matching TRBD1 or TRBD2 (5 bases each). This CDR3 comprises 14 residues. Germline V gene lookup returns CDR1 SGDLS and CDR2 YYNGEE. V was trimmed by 1 base and J by 6 bases, leaving 14 bases between them. CDR3: CASSVRGPPSEQYF. CDR3 sequence (DNA): TGTGCCAGCAGCGTAAGGGGACCGCCGTCCGAGCAGTACTTC.

The chain is built from TRBV27 and TRBJ2-1; D might be TRBD2 (6 bases). The CDR3 loop spans 16 amino acids. Germline loops: CDR1 MNHEY, CDR2 SMNVEV (reference sequence). V dropped 8 bases and J dropped 1 base, with 18 bases sitting between them. The CDR3: CASGGWGESSYNEQFF. Here the CDR3 DNA reads TGTGCCAGCGGGGGGTGGGGGGAGTCGTCCTACAATGAGCAGTTCTTC.

The chain has TRBV14 and TRBJ2-7; 7 nucleotides match TRBD1. The CDR3 runs to 15 residues. V gave up 4 bases and J gave up 5 bases; unmatched junction bases: 11. Per germline, CDR1 SGHDN and CDR2 FVKESK. CDR3 coding DNA: TGTGCCAGCAGCCCTATTAACAGGGGTGCCCACGAGCAGTACTTC. Translating it yields CASSPINRGAHEQYF.

The chain has TRBV5-1 and TRBJ2-3; D might be TRBD1 (6 bases). Germline-derived CDR1 and CDR2 are SGHRS and YFSETQ. V was clipped by 0 bases and J by 2 bases, with 10 bases between them. The CDR3 contains 15 residues. The DNA for the CDR3 is TGCGCCAGCAGCTTGGGTACAGGGCCCACAGATACGCAGTATTTT. It is translated as CASSLGTGPTDTQYF.

The chain has TRBV6-6 and TRBJ1-5, with TRBD1 as a possible D gene (5 bases). Trimming took off 7 bases at V and 6 bases at J, with 13 bases between the two ends. The CDR3 is 13 residues long. Germline CDR1 and CDR2: MNHNY and SVGAGI (reference sequence). The CDR3 reads CASTHGAGQPQHF. CDR3 nucleotides: TGTGCCAGCACCCACGGGGCGGGTCAGCCCCAGCATTTT.

V gene TRBV19 combines with J gene TRBJ1-1, with D possibly matching TRBD1 (6 bases). Trimming cost V 1 base and J 1 base, with 10 bases left between them. The germline gives CDR1 LNHDA, CDR2 SQIVND (reference sequence). The CDR3 runs 15 residues. DNA of the CDR3: TGTGCCAGTAGTATAGGCGGGACACGGAACACTGAAGCTTTCTTT. Encoded protein: CASSIGGTRNTEAFF.

The chain joins TRBV18 to TRBJ1-4; tentatively, D is TRBD1 (5 bases). The germline CDR1 and CDR2 sequences are KGHSH and LQKENI. This CDR3 region has 15 residues. Trimming removed 3 bases at V and 8 bases at J, with 16 bases between. The CDR3 here is CASSPGEGVGEKLFF. The CDR3 nucleotides read TGTGCCAGCTCACCGGGGGAGGGAGTTGGAGAAAAACTGTTTTTT.

This chain joins TRBV7-9 and TRBJ2-7, with 8 bases matching TRBD1. This CDR3 region has 14 residues. Germline CDR1 and CDR2: SEHNR and FQNEAQ (reference sequence). Losses at the gene ends were 5 bases for V and 2 bases for J; bases not matched to a gene: 5. The CDR3 protein is CASSAGQETYEQYF. Here the CDR3 DNA reads TGTGCCAGCAGCGCGGGACAGGAGACCTACGAGCAGTACTTC.

The count of this clone is one. This chain connects TRBV19 to TRBJ1-2, with D perhaps TRBD1 (6 bases). The V end lost 3 bases, the J end lost 4 bases, and 15 bases lay between the germline ends. CDR3 length: 15 amino acids. Germline CDR1 reads LNHDA; CDR2 reads SQIVND (reference sequence). DNA of the CDR3: TGTGCCAGTAGTATTAATGAGGGGGACCTCTATGGCTACACCTTC. Its translation is CASSINEGDLYGYTF.

The chain couples TRBV30 to TRBJ1-1; no clear D gene. The germline gives CDR1 GTSNPN, CDR2 SVGIG (reference sequence). V lost 3 bases and J lost 2, with 10 bases in between. The CDR3 extends over 13 amino acids. CDR3 loop: CAWSLQKNTEAFF. DNA of the CDR3: TGTGCCTGGAGCCTCCAGAAAAACACTGAAGCTTTCTTT. Complete variable domain (other parts from reference TRBV30 and TRBJ1-1): SQTIHQWPATLVQPVGSPLSLECTVEGTSNPNLYWYRQAAGRGLQLLFYSVGIGQISSEVPQNLSASRPQDRQFILSSKKLLLSDSGFYLCAWSLQKNTEAFFGQGTRLTVV.

This clone was found once. The chain carries TRBV2 and TRBJ1-5; tentative D call: TRBD1 (5 bases). Trimming left V 4 bases short and J 0 bases short, with 7 bases between. CDR3 length equals 14 residues. Germline V gene data show CDR1 as SNHLY and CDR2 as FYNNEI. The CDR3 region has the DNA TGTGCCAGCAGTGTCAGGGATAGCAATCAGCCCCAGCATTTT. Protein product: CASSVRDSNQPQHF.

V gene TRBV7-2 combines with J gene TRBJ1-5; 9 bases match TRBD1. Germline values: CDR1 SGHTA, CDR2 FQGNSA. V trimming: 5 bases; J trimming: 4 bases; junction bases outside the gene matches: 6. This CDR3 spans 15 amino acids. The CDR3 DNA reads TGTGCCAGCAGCATTCGGACAGGGGAGAATCAGCCCCAGCATTTT. As protein: CASSIRTGENQPQHF.

This clone was found a few times. V is TRBV5-1 and J is TRBJ1-4; weak D call: TRBD1 (5 bases). Deletions cut 1 base from V and 0 bases from J, with 10 bases between. This CDR3 comprises 16 residues. Germline CDR1 is SGHRS and CDR2 is YFSETQ. The CDR3 is CASSLQGPATNEKLFF. The CDR3, as DNA: TGCGCCAGCAGCTTGCAGGGCCCAGCAACTAATGAAAAACTGTTTTTT.

This chain uses TRBV21-1 with TRBJ1-1; the table's D call TRBD1 went unverified against the DNA. TRBV21-1 is designated a pseudogene. The CDR3 sequence is 15 residues long. CDR3 DNA sequence: TGTGCCACCCGCCCCGGGGCCAGGGGGAACACTGAAGCTTTCTTT. As protein: CATRPGARGNTEAFF.

J is TRBJ2-1 and V is TRBV29-1; 12 nucleotides align to TRBD2. V trimming: 3 bases; J trimming: 5 bases; junction bases outside the gene matches: 8. This CDR3 has 16 amino acids. Germline lookup yields CDR1 SQVTM and CDR2 ANQGSEA. CDR3 region: CSVDGLAGSIDNEQFF. Written as DNA, the CDR3 is TGCAGCGTTGATGGACTAGCGGGGTCAATTGACAATGAGCAGTTCTTC.

The chain is built from TRBV25-1 and TRBJ1-5; D not resolved. Per germline, CDR1 MGHDK and CDR2 SYGVNS. CDR3 size: 13 residues. Deletions cut 2 bases from V and 3 bases from J, with 5 bases between. CDR3 loop: CASSEGVNQPQHF. CDR3 coding DNA: TGTGCCAGCAGTGAAGGGGTCAATCAGCCCCAGCATTTT.

V and J are TRBV28 and TRBJ2-7; weak D call: TRBD1 (7 bases). The CDR3 is 17 residues long. The germline V gene has CDR1 MDHEN and CDR2 SYDVKM. Trimming removed 5 bases at V and 2 bases at J, with 22 bases between. CDR3 sequence reads: CASSPSQGGDRPYEQYF. The CDR3 nucleotides are TGTGCCAGCAGTCCATCCCAGGGGGGAGACAGGCCCTACGAGCAGTACTTC.

This clone appeared once. The rearrangement uses TRBV5-1 and TRBJ1-2; D is uncertain. V was shortened by 2 bases and J by 4 bases, with 9 bases between the two germline ends. There are 13 residues in the CDR3. Germline V lookup: CDR1 SGHRS, CDR2 YFSETQ. DNA for the CDR3: TGCGCCAGCAGCTTAGACTACTCCTATGGCTACACCTTC. Amino acid sequence: CASSLDYSYGYTF.

The genes are TRBV5-6 and TRBJ2-3, with TRBD2 matching 9 bases. J gave up 6 bases and V 4 bases, and 12 bases lay outside the gene matches. CDR1 SGHDT and CDR2 YYEEEE come from the germline V gene. This CDR3 region has 16 residues. The CDR3 sequence: CASSRGDSGSGDTQYF. Here the CDR3 DNA reads TGTGCCAGCAGCCGGGGGGATAGCGGGAGTGGGGATACGCAGTATTTT.

The chain combines TRBV6-6 with TRBJ1-2; TRBD1 aligns across 7 bases. V dropped 2 bases and J dropped 4; count of bases not matched to a gene: 4. Germline loops: CDR1 MNHNY, CDR2 SVGAGI (reference sequence). This CDR3 is built from 14 residues. CDR3 amino acids: CASSYLGQSYGYTF. CDR3 nucleotide sequence: TGTGCCAGCAGTTACCTGGGACAGTCCTATGGCTACACCTTC.

This clone was found once. The rearrangement uses TRBV19 and TRBJ2-7; TRBD2 agrees at 7 bases. This CDR3 spans 15 amino acids. V gave up 7 bases and J gave up 0 bases; unmatched junction bases: 9. From germline, CDR1 is LNHDA and CDR2 SQIVND (reference sequence). The CDR3 sequence is CASTPTGGFSYEQYF. The CDR3 DNA reads TGTGCCAGTACCCCAACGGGGGGTTTCTCCTACGAGCAGTACTTC.